The 12 T cell receptor beta chains below come from one sample, sequenced in a study of blood T cell repertoires in COVID-19. Repertoires were generated with immunoSEQ multiplex PCR, while TCRdb's copy carries only in-frame clones and drops some. The data contain about 73,000 clones, approximately 88% of them singletons. Sequencing was done on a sample of peripheral blood. These receptors all come from a man older than 75 with active or convalescent COVID-19.

The chain links TRBV28 to TRBJ1-1; TRBD1 matches at 7 bases. J gave up 6 bases and V 2 bases, and 9 bases lay outside the gene matches. The CDR3 has 15 amino acids. Germline CDR1 and CDR2: MDHEN and SYDVKM. The CDR3 loop is CASSLVSGGKAEAFF. The CDR3 bases are TGTGCCAGCAGTTTAGTTTCAGGGGGGAAGGCTGAAGCTTTCTTT.

The chain has TRBV19 and TRBJ2-1, with D perhaps TRBD1 (5 bases). This CDR3 contains 13 residues. Germline V gene lookup returns CDR1 LNHDA and CDR2 SQIVND (reference sequence). V lost 5 bases and J lost 6, with 11 bases in between. The CDR3 DNA reads as TGTGCCAGTAGTCCCGCAGGGCGCAATGAGCAGTTCTTC. Its translation is CASSPAGRNEQFF.

J is TRBJ2-3 and V is TRBV5-6, with 10 bases fitting TRBD2. This CDR3 spans 16 amino acids. V lost 0 bases and J lost 2; bases outside the gene matches: 3. The V gene's germline CDR1 is SGHDT and CDR2 YYEEEE. CDR3 region: CASSLASGRLTDTQYF. The CDR3 nucleotides read TGTGCCAGCAGCTTGGCTAGCGGGAGACTCACAGATACGCAGTATTTT.

This chain links TRBV19 with TRBJ1-2, with 7 nucleotides matching TRBD1. Germline values: CDR1 LNHDA, CDR2 SQIVND (reference sequence). The CDR3 has 14 amino acids. Trimming cost V 3 bases and J 8 bases; bases outside gene matches: 9. CDR3 protein: CASSINDRVGGYTF. The CDR3 region has the DNA TGTGCCAGTAGTATCAACGACAGGGTGGGCGGCTACACCTTC.

CDR3 region: CASSTARGTTNTGELFF. CDR3 nucleotide sequence: TGTGCCAGCAGCACCGCCCGCGGGACCACGAACACCGGGGAGCTGTTTTTT. The chain links TRBV7-9 to TRBJ2-2, with D perhaps TRBD2 (6 bases). Between the trimmed V and J ends, which lost 5 bases and 0 bases, there was a span of 16 bases. The CDR3 is 17 residues long. Germline CDR1 reads SEHNR; CDR2 reads FQNEAQ (reference sequence).

V and J are TRBV5-4 and TRBJ2-5; a possible D gene is TRBD2 (6 bases). This CDR3 region has 14 residues. Between the trimmed V and J ends, which lost 4 bases and 5 bases, there was a span of 15 bases. Germline values: CDR1 SGHNT, CDR2 YYREEE (reference sequence). The CDR3, as DNA: TGTGCCAGCAGCCCCATGGGGGGATCGGAGACCCAGTACTTC. Translated: CASSPMGGSETQYF.

This clone was seen more than once but under ten times. The chain's CDR3 is CAWRGTRITDTQYF. DNA of the CDR3: TGTGCCTGGAGGGGGACTAGGATCACAGATACGCAGTATTTT. V is TRBV30 and J is TRBJ2-3; 8 bases are a match to TRBD2. V shed 3 bases and J 2 bases; nucleotides not matched to a gene: 4. Per germline, CDR1 GTSNPN and CDR2 SVGIG (reference sequence). The length of the CDR3 is 14 residues.

This sequence joins TRBV5-1 and TRBJ2-4, with 8 bases matching TRBD2. Germline V gene data show CDR1 as SGHRS and CDR2 as YFSETQ. V lost 0 bases and J lost 1; bases outside the gene matches: 3. The CDR3 is 16 residues long. CDR3 bases: TGCGCCAGCAGCTTGGATGGCGGGGGGGCCAAAAACATTCAGTACTTC. This codes for CASSLDGGGAKNIQYF.

The V gene is TRBV30, the J gene TRBJ2-6, with a tentative D call TRBD1 (5 bases). The CDR3 is made up of 14 amino acids. Trimming took 8 bases from V and 3 from J, leaving 14 bases between them. CDR1 is GTSNPN, CDR2 SVGIG, per germline (reference sequence). The CDR3: CARDQGFGANVLTF. CDR3 bases: TGTGCCCGCGATCAGGGTTTTGGGGCCAACGTCCTGACTTTC.

The V call is TRBV11-3, the J call TRBJ2-3; unclear D gene. The germline V and J ends were trimmed by 5 bases and 5 bases, with 11 bases remaining between them. Germline CDR1 SGHNT, CDR2 YENEEA. The CDR3 is 13 amino acids. DNA for the CDR3: TGTGCCAGCAGCGTCAGTGGTTTAGATACGCAGTATTTT. Translating gives CASSVSGLDTQYF.

This chain joins TRBV29-1 and TRBJ2-1, with D hard to call. V was shortened by 1 base and J by 4 bases, with 11 bases between the two germline ends. The CDR3 runs to 14 residues. Germline V gene lookup returns CDR1 SQVTM and CDR2 ANQGSEA. The CDR3 sequence is CSVEAQRIYNEQFF. For the CDR3, the DNA is TGCAGCGTTGAAGCACAGAGAATATACAATGAGCAGTTCTTC.

The V gene is TRBV7-9, the J gene TRBJ1-1; 9 bases fit TRBD1. The V segment lost 1 base and the J segment 1 base; nucleotides outside the gene matches: 4. The CDR3 totals 16 residues. Germline assignment: CDR1 SEHNR and CDR2 FQNEAQ (reference sequence). DNA for the CDR3: TGTGCCAGCAGCTTAGGCACGGGACAGGGGAACACTGAAGCTTTCTTT. Protein sequence: CASSLGTGQGNTEAFF.